Listed here are 11 T cell receptor beta chains from one sample, sequenced in a study of Graves' ophthalmopathy and Graves' hyperthyroidism. Amplified TCR beta CDR3 regions were obtained using RNA transcripts as template. A first-round RT-PCR used HTBI primers, followed by a second-round multiplex PCR. MiXCR, run by TCRdb on the multiplex PCR reads, gives a single entry per CDR3 protein. The data contain 400,000 to 450,000 distinct CDR3 sequences, 20% to 25% of them singletons. The specimen was peripheral blood. All receptors come from a woman younger than 30 with stable Graves' hyperthyroidism.

This clonotype was picked up many times. This chain connects TRBV20-1 to TRBJ1-5; possible D gene TRBD1, 5 bases. The length of the CDR3 is 15 residues. Germline loops: CDR1 DFQATT, CDR2 SNEGSKA (reference sequence). Trimming removed 3 bases at V and 4 bases at J, with 16 bases between. CDR3 protein: CSASMEAGGNQPQHF. As DNA, the CDR3 is TGCAGTGCTAGTATGGAGGCCGGGGGGAATCAGCCCCAGCATTTT.

Concerning this clonotype: At one end the junction does not follow the germline gene, possibly because of a read error. In nucleotides, the CDR3 is TGTGTCAGCAGCCCGGGACTAGCGGGACTGGGGACCCAGTACTTC. The encoded protein is CVSSPGLAGLGTQYF. The rearrangement links TRBV4-2 to TRBJ2-5; 13 nucleotides line up with TRBD2. From germline, CDR1 is LGHNA and CDR2 YNFKEQ. The CDR3 is 15 amino acids.

This clonotype was observed at least ten times. The chain combines TRBV28 with TRBJ1-2; D is undetermined. This CDR3 is 13 amino acids long. Germline V CDR1 and CDR2: MDHEN, SYDVKM. The V gene lost 3 bases and the J gene lost 3 bases, with 8 bases spanning the gap. This chain's CDR3 is CASSFRAHYGYTF. CDR3 DNA: TGTGCCAGCAGTTTCCGAGCCCACTATGGCTACACCTTC.

Many counts were recorded for this clonotype. V usage is TRBV5-6 and J usage is TRBJ1-1; D unresolved. CDR1 is SGHDT, CDR2 YYEEEE, per germline. The CDR3 covers 15 residues. The V end lost 1 base, the J end lost 1 base, and 11 bases lay between the germline ends. CDR3 sequence (DNA): TGTGCCAGCAGCTTGATGAGCTTTGGGAACACTGAAGCTTTCTTT. Translation: CASSLMSFGNTEAFF.

About this clonotype: A much larger clone differs from this one at a single base, so this may be a read error. The rearrangement uses TRBV6-5 and TRBJ1-5; 7 bases agree with TRBD1. Looked up from germline, CDR1 is MNHEY and CDR2 is SVGAGI. After removal of 2 bases from V and 6 bases from J, the junction contained 4 bases not matched to a gene. This CDR3 has 14 residues. Written as DNA, the CDR3 is TGTGCCAGCAGTTACGCACAGGGGAGTCAGCCCCAGCATTTT. This codes for CASSYAQGSQPQHF.

This chain joins TRBV5-1 and TRBJ1-1; TRBD1 might be the D (5 bases). Trimming stripped 0 bases from V and 7 bases from J, with 16 bases between. From germline, CDR1 is SGHRS and CDR2 YFSETQ. The CDR3 is made up of 15 amino acids. CDR3 loop: CASSLGPRAEGEAFF. The CDR3 nucleotides read TGCGCCAGCAGCTTGGGCCCCAGGGCGGAGGGTGAAGCTTTCTTT.

As for this clonotype: A much more abundant neighbour one base away suggests this may be a read error. This sequence joins TRBV10-3 and TRBJ1-5; weak D call: TRBD1 (5 bases). The V gene's germline CDR1 is ENHRY and CDR2 SYGVKD. Trimming stripped 6 bases from V and 4 bases from J, with 13 bases between. The CDR3 spans 14 residues. The CDR3 region is CAISRDRENQPQHF. The CDR3 DNA reads TGTGCCATCAGCCGGGACCGCGAGAATCAGCCCCAGCATTTT.

Ten or more counts support this clonotype. The rearrangement links TRBV12-3 or TRBV12-4 to TRBJ2-7, with TRBD1 identical over 9 bases. This CDR3 region has 14 residues. Losses at the gene ends were 2 bases for V and 5 bases for J; bases not matched to a gene: 4. As DNA, the CDR3 is TGTGCCAGCAGTTTAACAGGGGGCCCGGACGAGCAGTACTTC. As protein: CASSLTGGPDEQYF.

Many counts were recorded for this clonotype. The rearrangement uses TRBV13 and TRBJ2-4, with a tentative D call TRBD1 (6 bases). CDR3 length: 12 residues. Per the germline V gene, CDR1 is PRHDT and CDR2 is FYEKMQ (reference sequence). V dropped 4 bases and J dropped 15 bases, with 16 bases sitting between them. The CDR3 DNA follows: TGTGCCAGCAGCTCACCGGGACACTTCACGTACTTC. Translating gives CASSSPGHFTYF.

This clonotype appeared many times. The chain employs TRBV12-3 or TRBV12-4 and TRBJ2-7; 9 positions match TRBD2. This CDR3 spans 14 amino acids. Trimming at V came to 5 bases and at J to 4 bases, leaving 6 bases not matched to a gene. The CDR3 region has the DNA TGTGCCAGCAGTCCAGCGGGAGGCCCTTACGAGCAGTACTTC. Protein: CASSPAGGPYEQYF.

The V and J genes are TRBV11-2 and TRBJ2-2; TRBD2 matches at 8 bases. Germline V gene data show CDR1 as SGHAT and CDR2 as FQNNGV. The CDR3 spans 16 residues. The V and J ends lost 3 bases and 1 base, in that order; junction bases with no gene match: 4. Here the CDR3 reads CASSFTGTRNTGELFF. For the CDR3, the DNA is TGTGCCAGCAGCTTTACCGGGACTAGGAACACCGGGGAGCTGTTTTTT.